The clone carrying this T cell receptor beta chain turned up a few times. Its antigen remains unknown. Trimming removed 4 bases from V and 0 bases from J; junction bases left unmatched: 4. The CDR3 sequence is 15 residues long. Germline CDR1 MRHNA, CDR2 SNTAGT. Each of the donors was a healthy bone marrow donor. This record belongs to a study of cytomegalovirus exposure and HLA in healthy donors. PCR amplification relied on 60 Vbeta primers (plus 13 Jbeta primers). Only in-frame clones appear in the TCRdb table, and some are missing; sequencing was by immunoSEQ multiplex PCR. The sample records around 99,000 clones, 73% being singletons. General study results and limits: Later analysis showed TCR association rates varying by HLA locus, highest for DRB1 and lowest for HLA-C. Cytomegalovirus association was listed for around 180 TCR beta chains.

V gene TRBV6-4 combines with J gene TRBJ2-3, with 7 bases lining up with TRBD2. The TCR sequence derives from a man aged 25 to 40 in good health and CMV-seronegative. Sequencing was performed on PBMCs. CDR3 coding DNA: TGTGCCAGCAGTGCCCAAGCGGGGAGCACAGATACGCAGTATTTT. Translation: CASSAQAGSTDTQYF.